What follows are 3 T cell receptor beta chains derived from one specimen sequenced in a study of OX40 agonist ivuxolimab in advanced cancers. The library was built by means of the immunoSEQ multiplex PCR assay. TCRdb retrieved this table from immuneACCESS and kept in-frame rearrangements only. Not all clones are present; in checked studies, unresolved V genes account for under half, and no reason is known for the remainder. Recorded for this sample are approximately 59,000 clones; approximately 88% of them occurred a single time. The ten largest account for around 3.2% of the sample. Sequenced here: CD4+ or CD8+ T cells sorted from blood, sampled in a trial of the OX40 agonist ivuxolimab. All receptors come from an adult with an advanced solid tumor such as melanoma, head and neck, liver or kidney cancer.

The V call is TRBV5-1, the J call TRBJ2-3, with TRBD2 matching over 7 bases. This CDR3 is built from 14 residues. V shed 7 bases, J shed 2 bases, and the junction held 7 bases outside the gene matches. Per germline, CDR1 SGHRS and CDR2 YFSETQ. The CDR3 DNA reads TGCGCCAGCTCCGGGCTAGCGGACACAGATACGCAGTATTTT. It encodes CASSGLADTDTQYF.

The V call is TRBV7-2, the J call TRBJ2-2; D is perhaps TRBD2 (5 bases). Germline V gives CDR1 SGHTA, CDR2 FQGNSA. Trimming removed 0 bases at V and 4 bases at J, with 9 bases between. This CDR3 spans 15 amino acids. This CDR3 reads CASSLALAGTGELFF. The CDR3 DNA is TGTGCCAGCAGCTTAGCTCTAGCCGGCACCGGGGAGCTGTTTTTT.

This chain joins TRBV28 and TRBJ2-7; perhaps D is TRBD1 or TRBD2 (5 bases each). The length of the CDR3 is 15 residues. Germline assignment: CDR1 MDHEN and CDR2 SYDVKM. Trimming stripped 5 bases from V and 2 bases from J, with 16 bases between. As DNA, the CDR3 is TGTGCCAGCAGTGTAATCCCCGGGACGGCCTACGAGCAGTACTTC. Its translation: CASSVIPGTAYEQYF.